The clone carrying this T cell receptor (beta chain) was found many times. Staff drew 9 to 10 milliliters of peripheral blood from each donor. This entry is derived from a study of blood T cells in healthy people across ages. Using a J-beta primer mix together with a sample-barcoded 5' primer, a second PCR was run for 7 to 11 cycles. TCRdb analysed the 5' RACE reads with MiXCR anew, one entry per CDR3 protein. The sample includes approximately 1,000,000 distinct CDR3 sequences, more than 35% of them seen just once. Sequencing used blood. The TCR was taken from a woman aged 60 to 75 in good health.

The CDR3 here is CAISVSGTSGFYEQYF. The CDR3 region has the DNA TGTGCCATCAGTGTATCCGGGACTAGCGGATTCTACGAGCAGTACTTC. The chain links TRBV10-3 to TRBJ2-7, with 11 nucleotides matching TRBD2. This CDR3 is built from 16 residues. CDR1 is ENHRY and CDR2 is SYGVKD in the germline V gene. V was pared by 4 bases and J by 3 bases, with 8 bases of the junction left unmatched.